This paragraph reports one TCR beta chain. Its antigen remains unidentified. The donors were in the 120-subject validation cohort; that cohort was separate from the roughly 620-subject first cohort. TCRdb's table, derived via immunoSEQ multiplex PCR, lists solely in-frame clones and lacks some. This table holds 150,000 to 200,000 clones, around four fifths found once. The data belong to a study of cytomegalovirus exposure and HLA in healthy donors. General study findings and limits: The authors listed around 150 TCR beta chains as cytomegalovirus-associated. Rarity characterized most TCR sequences, yet some public TCRs appeared in many donors.

The sequence was obtained from a man between 18 and 35 years old in good health and CMV-seropositive. The sample comprised PBMCs.

The CDR3: CASGAPSGSVGNEQFF. The CDR3 DNA reads TGTGCCAGCGGTGCTCCTAGCGGGAGCGTAGGAAATGAGCAGTTCTTC. The chain joins TRBV2 to TRBJ2-1, with 10 bases that match TRBD2. The trim removed 8 bases at V and 7 bases at J, leaving 14 bases unmatched. Germline CDR1 and CDR2: SNHLY and FYNNEI. The CDR3 contains 16 residues.